This TCR beta chain was captured in a study of beta chain features in type 1 diabetes. General study points: Among all four CD4+ subsets, Type 1 diabetes patients had TCRB CDR3s that were moderately but significantly shorter.

As to this clone: Its antigen is currently unknown.

Expressed TCRB transcripts were sequenced because the entire RNA isolate underwent reverse transcription. TCRdb's copy holds only in-frame clones and misses some; the assay was immunoSEQ multiplex PCR. This sample has roughly 700,000 clones; 13% occur once, and the top ten carry less than 0.025%. Sequencing was done on a sample of naive CD4+ T cells from blood. The receptor was derived from a man between 18 and 35 years old with type 1 diabetes.

The CDR3 nucleotides read TGTGCCTGGACCGCCGGGACATCCTACAATGAGCAGTTCTTC. Translation gives CAWTAGTSYNEQFF. The chain carries TRBV30 and TRBJ2-1; D might be TRBD1 (6 bases). Germline V CDR1 and CDR2: GTSNPN, SVGIG (reference sequence). The CDR3 extends over 14 amino acids. V lost 4 bases and J lost 1, with 11 bases in between. The full variable domain, rest sourced from reference TRBV30 and TRBJ2-1, is SQTIHQWPATLVQPVGSPLSLECTVEGTSNPNLYWYRQAAGRGLQLLFYSVGIGQISSEVPQNLSASRPQDRQFILSSKKLLLSDSGFYLCAWTAGTSYNEQFFGPGTRLTVL.